A single sample is the source of the 10 T cell receptor beta chains below, sequenced in a study of cytomegalovirus exposure and HLA in healthy donors. Use of 60 Vbeta and 13 Jbeta primers characterized the PCR. Some clones are missing from TCRdb's copy, which holds only in-frame ones; the method was immunoSEQ multiplex PCR. The sample yields 150,000 to 200,000 clones, approximately 86% seen once. Source material: PBMCs. The source is a woman under 30 in good health and CMV-seronegative.

The V gene is TRBV6-1, the J gene TRBJ2-2; 7 nucleotides match TRBD1. The CDR3 length is 14 residues. Germline CDR1 reads MNHNS; CDR2 reads SASEGT. V gave up 8 bases and J gave up 5 bases; unmatched junction bases: 8. The CDR3 region is CASEQGSVTGELFF. The CDR3 coding sequence is TGTGCCAGCGAACAGGGGAGTGTAACCGGGGAGCTGTTTTTT.

The CDR3 region is CASTYPGTGNEKLFF. The CDR3 coding sequence is TGTGCCAGCACGTACCCCGGGACAGGGAATGAAAAACTGTTTTTT. V and J are TRBV7-9 and TRBJ1-4; 9 nucleotides align to TRBD1. The CDR3 extends over 15 amino acids. V was clipped by 7 bases and J by 5 bases; unmatched bases: 8. Germline loops: CDR1 SEHNR, CDR2 FQNEAQ (reference sequence).

The gene calls are TRBV14 and TRBJ2-3, with TRBD1 matching over 7 bases. The ends lost 2 bases at V and 2 bases at J; junction bases unmatched: 7. The CDR3 is 16 residues long. Germline V gene lookup returns CDR1 SGHDN and CDR2 FVKESK. The CDR3 sequence: CASSQLRDRNTDTQYF. In DNA, the CDR3 is TGTGCCAGCAGCCAACTCCGGGACAGAAACACAGATACGCAGTATTTT.

The rearrangement uses TRBV5-1 and TRBJ2-1; D is unclear. The CDR3 loop spans 15 amino acids. Trimming stripped 3 bases from V and 0 bases from J, with 10 bases between. Germline V gene lookup returns CDR1 SGHRS and CDR2 YFSETQ. The CDR3 protein is CASSWSRYSYNEQFF. In DNA, the CDR3 is TGCGCCAGCAGCTGGAGTAGATACTCCTACAATGAGCAGTTCTTC.

The gene calls are TRBV4-2 and TRBJ2-1; possible D gene TRBD2, 5 bases. Trimming left V 1 base short and J 1 base short, with 8 bases between. Germline V CDR1 and CDR2: LGHNA, YNFKEQ. This CDR3 is 15 amino acids long. CDR3 region: CASSQVRTSYNEQFF. Written as DNA, the CDR3 is TGTGCCAGCAGCCAAGTGAGGACTTCCTACAATGAGCAGTTCTTC.

V is TRBV5-6 and J is TRBJ2-5; 7 nucleotides line up with TRBD1. With V trimmed by 5 bases and J by 2 bases, 3 bases remained unmatched. Germline V lookup: CDR1 SGHDT, CDR2 YYEEEE. There are 13 residues in the CDR3. CDR3 region: CASRLTGQETQYF. The CDR3 DNA is TGTGCCAGCAGATTGACAGGGCAAGAGACCCAGTACTTC.

This clone has a single count. The chain joins TRBV11-3 to TRBJ2-6; D perhaps matches TRBD2 (5 bases). This CDR3 is 14 amino acids long. The V gene's germline CDR1 is SGHNT and CDR2 YENEEA. Between the trimmed V and J ends, which lost 5 bases and 4 bases, there was a span of 9 bases. In DNA, the CDR3 is TGTGCCAGCAGCCCGATAGCGGGGGCCAACGTCCTGACTTTC. Amino acids: CASSPIAGANVLTF.

V and J are TRBV19 and TRBJ1-1; D is perhaps TRBD1 (6 bases). Trimming removed 1 base from V and 5 bases from J, with 14 bases in between. Germline lookup yields CDR1 LNHDA and CDR2 SQIVND (reference sequence). The CDR3 is made up of 15 amino acids. CDR3 DNA sequence: TGTGCCAGTAGTATAGGTCCAGGGGAAAGAACTGAAGCTTTCTTT. Protein: CASSIGPGERTEAFF. The variable domain in full, with the rest retrieved from reference TRBV19 and TRBJ1-1, is DGGITQSPKYLFRKEGQNVTLSCEQNLNHDAMYWYRQDPGQGLRLIYYSQIVNDFQKGDIAEGYSVSREKKESFPLTVTSAQKNPTAFYLCASSIGPGERTEAFFGQGTRLTVV.

The chain recombines TRBV7-9 with TRBJ2-2; 7 nucleotides agree with TRBD2. V lost 8 bases and J lost 6; bases outside the gene matches: 9. The CDR3 contains 14 residues. Germline V CDR1 and CDR2: SEHNR, FQNEAQ (reference sequence). CDR3 DNA: TGTGCCAGCCACGGGACTACCAGTGCCGGGGAGCTGTTTTTT. This encodes CASHGTTSAGELFF. The whole variable domain, remainder taken from reference TRBV7-9 and TRBJ2-2, is DTGVSQNPRHKITKRGQNVTFRCDPISEHNRLYWYRQTLGQGPEFLTYFQNEAQLEKSRLLSDRFSAERPKGSFSTLEIQRTEQGDSAMYLCASHGTTSAGELFFGEGSRLTVL.

This clone was seen only a few times. V usage is TRBV10-1 and J usage is TRBJ2-7, with a possible D match to TRBD1 (6 bases). The germline V gene encodes CDR1 WNHNN and CDR2 SYGVQD (reference sequence). V dropped 6 bases and J dropped 3 bases, with 18 bases sitting between them. There are 15 residues in the CDR3. CDR3 DNA sequence: TGCGCCAGCAGGGACCGGGACACAACGAACTACGAGCAGTACTTC. Translation: CASRDRDTTNYEQYF.